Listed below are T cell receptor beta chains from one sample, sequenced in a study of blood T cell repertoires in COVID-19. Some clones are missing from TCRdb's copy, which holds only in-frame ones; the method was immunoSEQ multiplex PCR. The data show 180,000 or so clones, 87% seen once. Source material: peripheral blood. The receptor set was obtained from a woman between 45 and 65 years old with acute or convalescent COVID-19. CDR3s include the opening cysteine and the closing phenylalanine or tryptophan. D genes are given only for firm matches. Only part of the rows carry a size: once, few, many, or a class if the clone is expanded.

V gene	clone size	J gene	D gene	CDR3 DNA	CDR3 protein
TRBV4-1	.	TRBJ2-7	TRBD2	TGCGCCAGCAGCCAACTAGCGGGGAACTACGAGCAGTACTTC	CASSQLAGNYEQYF
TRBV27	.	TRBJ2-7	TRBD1	TGTGCCAGCAGTTTACAAGGGGGACAGGAGTTAGCCTACGAGCAGTACTTC	CASSLQGGQELAYEQYF
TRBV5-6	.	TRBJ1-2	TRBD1	TGTGCCAGCAGCAGGGACAGGACTTATGGCTACACCTTC	CASSRDRTYGYTF
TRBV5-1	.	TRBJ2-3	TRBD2	TGCGCCAGCGGGGGGGAGGTCGACACGCAGTATTTT	CASGGEVDTQYF
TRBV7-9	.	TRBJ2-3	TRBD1	TGTGCCAGCAGCTATATATCGCCCAGGGGGAGAACAGATACGCAGTATTTT	CASSYISPRGRTDTQYF
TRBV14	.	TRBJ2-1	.	TGTGCCAGCAGCCTGAGGCAGGGGGGCCTCACCTGGCAGTTCTTC	CASSLRQGGLTWQFF
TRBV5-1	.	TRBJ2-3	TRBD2	TGCGCCAGCAGCTCAAGCGGGATCCCAGATACGCAGTATTTT	CASSSSGIPDTQYF
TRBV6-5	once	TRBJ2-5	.	TGTGCCAGCAGTTCCTACAGGGCCCAAGAGACCCAGTACTTC	CASSSYRAQETQYF
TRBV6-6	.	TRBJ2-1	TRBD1	TGTGCCAGCAGTTACCCAACAGGGGTGGTTAATGAGCAGTTCTTC	CASSYPTGVVNEQFF
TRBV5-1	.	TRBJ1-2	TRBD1	TGCGCCAGCGGACAGGGGGACGGCTACACCTTC	CASGQGDGYTF
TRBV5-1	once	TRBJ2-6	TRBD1	TGCGCCAGCAGCTTGGTTTGGACAGGGGTTTCGGGGGCCAACGTCCTGACTTTC	CASSLVWTGVSGANVLTF
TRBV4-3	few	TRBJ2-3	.	TGCGCCAGCAGCCAAGATCCGGCCCCCGGGGCAGATACGCAGTATTTT	CASSQDPAPGADTQYF
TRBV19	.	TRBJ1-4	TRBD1	TGTGCCAGTAGTGGATACCGGGACAGGGCGGGGGAGGATGAAAAACTGTTTTTT	CASSGYRDRAGEDEKLFF
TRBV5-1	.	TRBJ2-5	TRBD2	TGCGCCAGCGTCCGGGGGGTAGACGGACGACAAGAGACCCAGTACTTC	CASVRGVDGRQETQYF
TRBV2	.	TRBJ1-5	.	TGTGCCAGCAGCTCCGACACTCATAGCAATCAGCCCCAGCATTTT	CASSSDTHSNQPQHF
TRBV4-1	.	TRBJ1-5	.	TGCGCCAGCAGCATCCGGACAGACTCCAATCAGTCCCAGCATTTT	CASSIRTDSNQSQHF
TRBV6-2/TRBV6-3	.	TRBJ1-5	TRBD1	TGTGCCAGCAGTTACGGACAGGGGCAACAGCCCCAGCATTTT	CASSYGQGQQPQHF
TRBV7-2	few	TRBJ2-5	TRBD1	TGTGCCAGCAGCTTCAGGACAGGACGGGAGACCCAGTACTTC	CASSFRTGRETQYF
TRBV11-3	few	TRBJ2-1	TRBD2	TGTGCCAGCAGCTCCAGATTAGCGGGGGGGCCAAATGAGCAGTTCTTC	CASSSRLAGGPNEQFF
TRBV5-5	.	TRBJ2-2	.	TGTGCCAGCAGCTTTAGCGGTTCGAACACCGGGGAGCTGTTTTTT	CASSFSGSNTGELFF
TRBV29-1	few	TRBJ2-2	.	TGCAGCGTCGCCGGGACACATACCGGGGAGCTGTTTTTT	CSVAGTHTGELFF
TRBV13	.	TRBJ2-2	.	TGTGCCAGCAGCTTAGGGGGGATCTTCACAGGGATCACCGGGGAGCTGTTTTTT	CASSLGGIFTGITGELFF
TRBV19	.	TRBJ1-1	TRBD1	TGTGCCAGTAGGCTCACCGACAGGGGGAACACTGAAGCTTTCTTT	CASRLTDRGNTEAFF
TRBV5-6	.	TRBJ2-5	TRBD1	TGTGCCAGCAGCGGGGACAGGGGGCAAGAGACCCAGTACTTC	CASSGDRGQETQYF
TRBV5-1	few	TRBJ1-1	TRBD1	TGCGCCAGCAGCCGGGACAGTTATAACACTGAAGCTTTCTTT	CASSRDSYNTEAFF